A selection of T cell receptor beta chains follows, all from one sample in a study of response to subunit inactivated influenza vaccine. TCRdb re-analysed the RT-PCR reads in MiXCR, keeping a single row per CDR3 protein. The sample contains around 470,000 distinct CDR3 sequences, approximately 7.8% of which appear only once. The sequences come from PBMCs from blood, collected 23 months after vaccination. The receptor set was obtained from a man between 45 and 75 years old who received an inactivated influenza vaccine. Both conserved end residues are part of each CDR3. A D gene is named only where the DNA matches it firmly. Clone sizes are given selectively: once, few, many, or a class where the clone is expanded.

D gene: TRBD1
clone size: many
J gene: TRBJ2-5
V gene: TRBV28
CDR3 DNA: TGTGCCAGCAGTCCTACCGGGACAGGGATACAAGAGACCCAGTACTTC
CDR3 protein: CASSPTGTGIQETQYF

D gene: TRBD2
clone size: NA
J gene: TRBJ2-3
V gene: TRBV25-1
CDR3 DNA: TGTGCCAGCAGCTGGGGGCTAGCGGGAGCGGTAGATACGCAGTATTTT
CDR3 protein: CASSWGLAGAVDTQYF

D gene: NA
clone size: many
J gene: TRBJ2-3
V gene: TRBV12-3/TRBV12-4
CDR3 DNA: TGTGCCAGCAGTCCACAGTCGGGTCTCCACACAGATACGCAGTATTTT
CDR3 protein: CASSPQSGLHTDTQYF

D gene: TRBD1
clone size: many
J gene: TRBJ1-2
V gene: TRBV29-1
CDR3 DNA: TGCAGCGTTAAGCTCGCCAGACAGGGAGATAACTATGGCTACACCTTC
CDR3 protein: CSVKLARQGDNYGYTF

D gene: NA
clone size: many
J gene: TRBJ2-4
V gene: TRBV7-9
CDR3 DNA: TGTGCCAGCAGCTCTAAGGACATTCAGTACTTC
CDR3 protein: CASSSKDIQYF

D gene: TRBD2
clone size: NA
J gene: TRBJ2-1
V gene: TRBV20-1
CDR3 DNA: TGCAGTGCTAAACGGGAGGGCCGGGGCAATGAGCAGTTCTTC
CDR3 protein: CSAKREGRGNEQFF

D gene: TRBD1
clone size: many
J gene: TRBJ1-5
V gene: TRBV29-1
CDR3 DNA: TGCAGCGTTCGGCTGTCAGGGGGACAGCCCCAGCATTTT
CDR3 protein: CSVRLSGGQPQHF

D gene: NA
clone size: few
J gene: TRBJ1-1
V gene: TRBV10-3
CDR3 DNA: TGTGCCATCAGTGGCAAGAACACTGAAGCTTTCTTT
CDR3 protein: CAISGKNTEAFF

D gene: TRBD1
clone size: few
J gene: TRBJ2-5
V gene: TRBV5-1
CDR3 DNA: TGCGCCAGCAGCTTGGGGACAGGGGGAGAAGAGACCCAGTACTTC
CDR3 protein: CASSLGTGGEETQYF

D gene: NA
clone size: few
J gene: TRBJ1-4
V gene: TRBV5-5
CDR3 DNA: TGTGCCAGCAGCTTGTACGTAAAGGGGGAAAAACTGTTTTTT
CDR3 protein: CASSLYVKGEKLFF

D gene: TRBD2
clone size: NA
J gene: TRBJ2-1
V gene: TRBV15
CDR3 DNA: TGTGCCACTAGGACGGCGGGAGTATCCAATGAGCAGTTCTTC
CDR3 protein: CATRTAGVSNEQFF

D gene: NA
clone size: NA
J gene: TRBJ2-1
V gene: TRBV15
CDR3 DNA: TGTGCCACCAGCAGAGAGCGGCACAGCTCCTACAATGAGCAGTTCTTC
CDR3 protein: CATSRERHSSYNEQFF

D gene: TRBD1
clone size: NA
J gene: TRBJ2-5
V gene: TRBV5-1
CDR3 DNA: TGCGCCAGCAGCCTTGGGACAGCGTACCAAGAGACCCAGTACTTC
CDR3 protein: CASSLGTAYQETQYF

D gene: NA
clone size: few
J gene: TRBJ1-1
V gene: TRBV4-3
CDR3 DNA: TGCGCCAGCAGCCAAGATCTAATGGTGTACAGGGTTGGGGCTTTCTTT
CDR3 protein: CASSQDLMVYRVGAFF

D gene: NA
clone size: many
J gene: TRBJ2-3
V gene: TRBV5-1
CDR3 DNA: TGCGCCAGCAGCGACCCCTCTAGCACAGATACGCAGTATTTT
CDR3 protein: CASSDPSSTDTQYF

D gene: NA
clone size: many
J gene: TRBJ2-1
V gene: TRBV29-1
CDR3 DNA: TGCAGCGTTGACTTTTACAATGAGCAGTTCTTC
CDR3 protein: CSVDFYNEQFF

D gene: NA
clone size: NA
J gene: TRBJ2-2
V gene: TRBV6-2/TRBV6-3
CDR3 DNA: TGTGCCAGCAGTTACTCGGGGGTGCCCAAAATGAACACCGGGGAGCTGTTTTTT
CDR3 protein: CASSYSGVPKMNTGELFF

D gene: TRBD1
clone size: many
J gene: TRBJ1-2
V gene: TRBV11-2
CDR3 DNA: TGTGCCAGCAGCCCGGGACAGGGCAGCGGCTACACCTTC
CDR3 protein: CASSPGQGSGYTF

D gene: TRBD1
clone size: NA
J gene: TRBJ2-5
V gene: TRBV5-6
CDR3 DNA: TGTGCCAGCAGCTCCCGACAGGGGGCTTGGGAGACCCAGTACTTC
CDR3 protein: CASSSRQGAWETQYF

D gene: TRBD2
clone size: NA
J gene: TRBJ2-2
V gene: TRBV20-1
CDR3 DNA: TGCAGTGCTAGAGGACTAGCGGGAGTCTCCGGGGAGCTGTTTTTT
CDR3 protein: CSARGLAGVSGELFF

D gene: TRBD2
clone size: NA
J gene: TRBJ2-1
V gene: TRBV29-1
CDR3 DNA: TGCAGCGTTGAATTTATAGCGGGTATCCACAATGAGCAGTTCTTC
CDR3 protein: CSVEFIAGIHNEQFF

D gene: NA
clone size: once
J gene: TRBJ1-6
V gene: TRBV12-3/TRBV12-4
CDR3 DNA: TGTGCCAGCAGTTTAGAAGGGACCGCTTCAACCCCCCTCCACTTT
CDR3 protein: CASSLEGTASTPLHF

D gene: NA
clone size: NA
J gene: TRBJ2-5
V gene: TRBV5-1
CDR3 DNA: TGCGCCAGCAGCTGGCAGAATAGACATCCCCAAGAGACCCAGTACTTC
CDR3 protein: CASSWQNRHPQETQYF

D gene: NA
clone size: NA
J gene: TRBJ2-2
V gene: TRBV24-1
CDR3 DNA: TGTGCCACCAGTGACCCGGAGACATTCACCTCGGGCCCTACGAACACCGGGGAGCTGTTTTTT
CDR3 protein: CATSDPETFTSGPTNTGELFF

D gene: NA
clone size: NA
J gene: TRBJ2-5
V gene: TRBV20-1
CDR3 DNA: TGCAGTGCTAGGGCTTTCGGGAGGGACAGAACATACGGGACCCAGTACTTC
CDR3 protein: CSARAFGRDRTYGTQYF

D gene: NA
clone size: many
J gene: TRBJ1-5
V gene: TRBV7-2
CDR3 DNA: TGTGCCAGCAGCACCCGGGGCAATCAGCCCCAGCATTTT
CDR3 protein: CASSTRGNQPQHF

D gene: NA
clone size: few
J gene: TRBJ2-6
V gene: TRBV6-5
CDR3 DNA: TGTGCCAGCAGTTCGGGACGGGTCTGGGCCAACGTCCTGACTTTC
CDR3 protein: CASSSGRVWANVLTF

D gene: NA
clone size: few
J gene: TRBJ1-5
V gene: TRBV20-1
CDR3 DNA: TGCAGTGCTATTTCTAACAGGGATACGAGCAATCAGCCCCAGCATTTT
CDR3 protein: CSAISNRDTSNQPQHF

D gene: NA
clone size: many
J gene: TRBJ2-6
V gene: TRBV5-1
CDR3 DNA: TGCGCCAGCACCCCAGAGGGGAGCTCTGGGGCCAACGTCCTGACTTTC
CDR3 protein: CASTPEGSSGANVLTF

D gene: NA
clone size: many
J gene: TRBJ2-4
V gene: TRBV4-1
CDR3 DNA: TGCGCCAGCAGCCAAGGTGGAGTCTTAGCCAAAAACATTCAGTACTTC
CDR3 protein: CASSQGGVLAKNIQYF

D gene: NA
clone size: NA
J gene: TRBJ1-5
V gene: TRBV6-2/TRBV6-3
CDR3 DNA: TGTGCCAGCAGTACACATCAGGGTGCGGGCAATCAGCCCCAGCATTTT
CDR3 protein: CASSTHQGAGNQPQHF

D gene: NA
clone size: many
J gene: TRBJ1-2
V gene: TRBV30
CDR3 DNA: TGTGCCTGGAGTCGACAGTCCCGGGGCTACACCTTC
CDR3 protein: CAWSRQSRGYTF

D gene: NA
clone size: few
J gene: TRBJ2-2
V gene: TRBV10-1
CDR3 DNA: TGCGCCAGCAGTGACTCCTTAGCGAACACCGGGGAGCTGTTTTTT
CDR3 protein: CASSDSLANTGELFF

D gene: NA
clone size: few
J gene: TRBJ2-3
V gene: TRBV24-1
CDR3 DNA: TGTGCCACCAGTCGACGCGGGGAAGGTGATACGCAGTATTTT
CDR3 protein: CATSRRGEGDTQYF

D gene: TRBD1
clone size: few
J gene: TRBJ2-7
V gene: TRBV20-1
CDR3 DNA: TGCAGTGCGTCACAGGGGGTCCGATACGAGCAGTACTTC
CDR3 protein: CSASQGVRYEQYF

D gene: NA
clone size: many
J gene: TRBJ2-4
V gene: TRBV7-9
CDR3 DNA: TGTGCCAGCAGCGTAAGCTCCGGAGGTAACATTCAGTACTTC
CDR3 protein: CASSVSSGGNIQYF

D gene: NA
clone size: few
J gene: TRBJ1-6
V gene: TRBV10-3
CDR3 DNA: TGTGCCATCAGTAAAGGATTGCCTGCGGGTTCACCCCTCCACTTT
CDR3 protein: CAISKGLPAGSPLHF

D gene: TRBD2
clone size: NA
J gene: TRBJ2-5
V gene: TRBV3-1
CDR3 DNA: TGTGCCAGCAGCCCGCTAGCGGGATGGGAGACCCAGTACTTC
CDR3 protein: CASSPLAGWETQYF

D gene: TRBD1
clone size: many
J gene: TRBJ1-6
V gene: TRBV5-1
CDR3 DNA: TGCGCCAGCAGCGGGGACAGGGATTCACCCCTCCACTTT
CDR3 protein: CASSGDRDSPLHF

D gene: NA
clone size: few
J gene: TRBJ2-5
V gene: TRBV6-1
CDR3 DNA: TGTGCCAGCAGTGAAGGGATCAGAGAGACCCAGTACTTC
CDR3 protein: CASSEGIRETQYF

D gene: TRBD1
clone size: NA
J gene: TRBJ2-6
V gene: TRBV27
CDR3 DNA: TGTGCCAGCAGTTTAGACAGGGTAAATGGGGCCAACGTCCTGACTTTC
CDR3 protein: CASSLDRVNGANVLTF

D gene: TRBD2
clone size: once
J gene: TRBJ2-7
V gene: TRBV27
CDR3 DNA: TGTGCCAGCAGCAAACTAGCGGGAGTTCGGGAGCAGTACTTC
CDR3 protein: CASSKLAGVREQYF

D gene: NA
clone size: many
J gene: TRBJ2-7
V gene: TRBV3-1
CDR3 DNA: TGTGCCAGCAGCCCCTGGGCCCAGGAGGATTACGAGCAGTACTTC
CDR3 protein: CASSPWAQEDYEQYF

D gene: NA
clone size: few
J gene: TRBJ2-3
V gene: TRBV11-2
CDR3 DNA: TGTGCCAGCAGCTTAGACGGTACCTATAGCACAGATACGCAGTATTTT
CDR3 protein: CASSLDGTYSTDTQYF

D gene: TRBD1
clone size: NA
J gene: TRBJ1-2
V gene: TRBV12-3/TRBV12-4
CDR3 DNA: TGTGCCAGCACCCACCAGGACAGGGACTATGGCTACACCTTC
CDR3 protein: CASTHQDRDYGYTF

D gene: TRBD2
clone size: NA
J gene: TRBJ2-1
V gene: TRBV20-1
CDR3 DNA: TGCAGTGCTAGAAGGATTGCGGGTAGCGGGAGTTCCTACAATGAGCAGTTCTTC
CDR3 protein: CSARRIAGSGSSYNEQFF

D gene: NA
clone size: many
J gene: TRBJ2-7
V gene: TRBV12-3/TRBV12-4
CDR3 DNA: TGTGCCAGCAGCCTTTCAAGTGGCGGCGAGCAGTACTTC
CDR3 protein: CASSLSSGGEQYF

D gene: TRBD2
clone size: few
J gene: TRBJ2-4
V gene: TRBV7-9
CDR3 DNA: TGTGCCAGCAGCTTAGTGGAGGGAGGGGTCAAAAACATTCAGTACTTC
CDR3 protein: CASSLVEGGVKNIQYF

D gene: NA
clone size: many
J gene: TRBJ2-1
V gene: TRBV10-3
CDR3 DNA: TGTGCCATGACAGAGGGGAATGAGCAGTTCTTC
CDR3 protein: CAMTEGNEQFF

D gene: NA
clone size: few
J gene: TRBJ1-5
V gene: TRBV27
CDR3 DNA: TGTGCCAGCAGTTTATCGGGGCCGGGGTTCCCCCAGCATTTT
CDR3 protein: CASSLSGPGFPQHF

D gene: TRBD2
clone size: NA
J gene: TRBJ2-2
V gene: TRBV5-5
CDR3 DNA: TGTGCCAGCAGCTTTAGCGGGAGGGGGACCGGGGAGCTGTTTTTT
CDR3 protein: CASSFSGRGTGELFF

D gene: NA
clone size: NA
J gene: TRBJ1-2
V gene: TRBV6-1
CDR3 DNA: TGTGCCAGCAGAGGGCCTCTCCTTGTGGGCTACACCTTC
CDR3 protein: CASRGPLLVGYTF

D gene: TRBD1
clone size: few
J gene: TRBJ2-7
V gene: TRBV12-3/TRBV12-4
CDR3 DNA: TGTGCCAGCATCTACCTGGTTGGACAGGCCAAGTGCGAGCAGTACTTC
CDR3 protein: CASIYLVGQAKCEQYF